This T cell receptor beta chain emerged from a study of T cells after yellow fever vaccination. General study results and limits: Clones from primary vaccination mostly reappeared after the booster (around 97% CD4, approximately 88% CD8). A secondary response was less intense yet reached its peak sooner, at day 5 versus 15.

TCRdb re-derived calls from the 5' RACE reads in MiXCR, one entry per CDR3 protein. This sample has some 120,000 distinct CDR3 sequences, with more than 7.5% found just once. The V segment lost 6 bases and the J segment 3 bases; nucleotides outside the gene matches: 10. Germline assignment: CDR1 SQVTM and CDR2 ANQGSEA. CDR3 length equals 14 residues. Details on this clonotype: Its matching antigen is unknown.

This TCR was recovered from a man aged 25 to 40 who received the YFV17D yellow fever vaccine. The rearrangement uses TRBV29-1 and TRBJ2-7; 8 nucleotides align to TRBD1. The sample consisted of CD8+ T cells sorted from PBMCs, taken 45 days after the yellow fever booster vaccination. CDR3 in amino acids: CSVASGGAGYEQYF. DNA of the CDR3: TGCAGCGTCGCATCAGGGGGCGCCGGCTACGAGCAGTACTTC.